Below, one TCR beta chain is given with its context. As yet, its antigen is unknown. TCRdb redid the calling of the 5' RACE reads with MiXCR, one entry per CDR3 protein. The table records roughly 300,000 distinct CDR3 sequences, around 7% of them present only once. The ends were cut back, 4 bases at V and 0 bases at J, with 10 bases in the middle. The CDR3 sequence is 13 residues long. CDR1 is SQVTM, CDR2 ANQGSEA, per germline. This specimen belongs to a study of T cells after yellow fever vaccination. Overall study results and limits: Primary-vaccination clones mostly resurfaced post-booster (about 95% CD4, roughly 90% CD8).

The TCR sequence derives from a man younger than 35 who received the YFV17D yellow fever vaccine. This sample comprised PBMCs, obtained about 41 days after the first yellow fever vaccination. The gene calls are TRBV29-1 and TRBJ2-7; D remains unclear. The chain's CDR3 is CSVVAGHSYEQYF. Here the CDR3 DNA reads TGCAGCGTTGTTGCAGGCCACTCCTACGAGCAGTACTTC.